This T cell receptor beta chain was recovered during a study of OX40 agonist ivuxolimab in advanced cancers. This table comes from immunoSEQ multiplex PCR, and its TCRdb copy is limited to in-frame clones, with some not included. The sample yields tens of thousands of clones, approximately 79% seen once. In regard to this clone: Antigen: not known.

The CDR3 sequence is 15 residues long. The germline V gene encodes CDR1 LNHDA and CDR2 SQIVND (reference sequence). V was pared by 9 bases and J by 5 bases, with 19 bases between. Study results and caveats: There were, on average, more expanded clones in CD8+ T cells than in CD4+.

The gene calls are TRBV19 and TRBJ1-4; D is possibly TRBD1 (5 bases). Sequencing used CD4+ or CD8+ T cells sorted from blood, obtained in a trial of the OX40 agonist ivuxolimab. The clonotype comes from an adult with an advanced solid tumor such as melanoma, head and neck, liver or kidney cancer. The CDR3 loop reads CASGERGALNEKLFF. In nucleotides, the CDR3 is TGTGCCAGCGGAGAGAGAGGGGCACTAAATGAAAAACTGTTTTTT. Using reference TRBV19 and TRBJ1-4 for the parts outside the CDR3, the full variable domain is DGGITQSPKYLFRKEGQNVTLSCEQNLNHDAMYWYRQDPGQGLRLIYYSQIVNDFQKGDIAEGYSVSREKKESFPLTVTSAQKNPTAFYLCASGERGALNEKLFFGSGTQLSVL.